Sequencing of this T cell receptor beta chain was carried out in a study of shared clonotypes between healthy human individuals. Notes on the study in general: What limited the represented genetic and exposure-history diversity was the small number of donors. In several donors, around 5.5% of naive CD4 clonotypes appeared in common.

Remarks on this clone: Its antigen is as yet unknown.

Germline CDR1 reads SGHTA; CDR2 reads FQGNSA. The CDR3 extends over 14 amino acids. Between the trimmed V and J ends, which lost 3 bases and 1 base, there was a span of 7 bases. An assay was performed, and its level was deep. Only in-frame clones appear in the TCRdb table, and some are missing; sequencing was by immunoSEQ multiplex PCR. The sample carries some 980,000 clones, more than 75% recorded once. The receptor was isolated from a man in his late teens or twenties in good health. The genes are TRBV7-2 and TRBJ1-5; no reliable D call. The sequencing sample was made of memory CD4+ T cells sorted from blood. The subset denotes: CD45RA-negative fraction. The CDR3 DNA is TGTGCCAGCAGCTTTCAACGGAGCAATCAGCCCCAGCATTTT. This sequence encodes CASSFQRSNQPQHF.